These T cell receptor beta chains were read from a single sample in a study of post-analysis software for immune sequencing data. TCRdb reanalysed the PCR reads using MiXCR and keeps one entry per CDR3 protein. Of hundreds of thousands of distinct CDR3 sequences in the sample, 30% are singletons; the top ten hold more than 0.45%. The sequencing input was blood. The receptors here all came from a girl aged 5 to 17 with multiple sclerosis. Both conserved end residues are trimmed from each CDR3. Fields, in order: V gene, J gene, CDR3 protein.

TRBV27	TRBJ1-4	ASSLTAGEKLF
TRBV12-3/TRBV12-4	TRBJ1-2	ASRKDSYT
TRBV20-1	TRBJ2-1	SAPKTSAYSEQF
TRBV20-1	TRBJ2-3	SAARFADTQY
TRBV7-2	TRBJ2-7	ASSLVSGSGYEQY
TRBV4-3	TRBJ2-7	ASSLTLAGIDEQY
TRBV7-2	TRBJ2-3	VSSWSPSPDTQY
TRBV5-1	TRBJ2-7	ANYPRTGSVEQY
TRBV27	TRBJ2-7	ASSSPGAGAGEQY
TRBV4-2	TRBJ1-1	ASSQVKQTNTEAF
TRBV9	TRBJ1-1	ASSVGQRNTEAF
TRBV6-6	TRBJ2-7	ASSYGASSYEQY
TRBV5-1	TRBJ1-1	ASSLGTHEAF
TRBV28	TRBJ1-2	ASSALGTANYGYT
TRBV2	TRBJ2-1	ASRTAGGPVEQF
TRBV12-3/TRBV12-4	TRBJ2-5	ASASEGESATQY
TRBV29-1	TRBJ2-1	SVDRTGALNEQF
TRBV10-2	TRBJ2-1	ASSSFRGPNYNEQF
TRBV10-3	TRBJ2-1	AISELVAGYNGQF
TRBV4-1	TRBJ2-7	ASSQSPGQGYEQY
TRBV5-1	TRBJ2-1	ASSGVAGGGEQF
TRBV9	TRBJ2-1	ASSVAAGYNNEQF
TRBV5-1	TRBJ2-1	ASSLTRGLAGSNEQF
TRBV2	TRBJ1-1	ASGEQKAF
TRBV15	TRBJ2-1	ATSIGPALYNEQF
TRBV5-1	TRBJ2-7	ASSLLFGYEQY
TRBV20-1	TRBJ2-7	SARVAGGPYVQY
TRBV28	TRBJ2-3	ASSSGEPGPTDTQY
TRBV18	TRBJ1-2	ASSPNLDVAGWSQSTNYGYT
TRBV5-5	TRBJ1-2	AGSSSRGPGGYT
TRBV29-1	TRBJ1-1	LAFKNTEAF
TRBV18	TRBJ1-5	ASSPQIGQGQQPQH
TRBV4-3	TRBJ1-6	ASSQDIGGRRDSPLH
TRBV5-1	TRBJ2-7	ASSLGTSGGSYEQY
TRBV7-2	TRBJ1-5	ASSLGLTGWPQH
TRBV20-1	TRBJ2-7	SASINEQY
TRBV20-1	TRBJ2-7	SARGLAGCDEQY
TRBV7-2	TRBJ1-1	ASSFDTVNTEAF
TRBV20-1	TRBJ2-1	SARGYSPQWDEQF
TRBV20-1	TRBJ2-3	SARTSGSTDTQY